Reported below is one TCR beta chain. Its matching antigen is unknown. These data originate in a study of cytomegalovirus exposure and HLA in healthy donors. Study-wide findings and caveats: Rare sequences made up most TCRs, while some public TCRs were found in many donors.

Assay used: immunoSEQ multiplex PCR; TCRdb lists only in-frame clones, some missing. Among some 150,000 clones listed, about 86% were seen once. Material: PBMCs. This receptor was identified in a human donor in good health.

For the CDR3, the DNA is TGTGCCAGCAGTTTTTGGGAGACGAGTACTGAAGCTTTCTTT. It codes for CASSFWETSTEAFF. This chain links TRBV28 with TRBJ1-1; D is unresolved. Between the trimmed V and J ends, which lost 3 bases and 5 bases, there was a span of 13 bases. Germline lookup yields CDR1 MDHEN and CDR2 SYDVKM. This CDR3 spans 14 amino acids.